The 14 T cell receptor beta chains reported below all come from one sample, sequenced in a study of radiotherapy plus CTLA-4 blockade in lung cancer. Measured with immunoSEQ multiplex PCR; TCRdb has only the in-frame clones, and not every one. The sample has some 110,000 clones, roughly 74% seen once. Sequencing was performed on peripheral blood, taken from a patient treated with radiotherapy plus ipilimumab. The origin of the receptors is a human donor with non-small cell lung cancer who had a partial response to radiotherapy plus ipilimumab.

J is TRBJ2-1 and V is TRBV7-3; tentative D call: TRBD1 (5 bases). V was cut by 2 bases and J by 4 bases, with 24 bases left in between. The length of the CDR3 is 19 residues. Germline CDR1 is SGHTA and CDR2 is FQGTGA. The CDR3 loop is CASSLLGGVITKGYNEQFF. CDR3 DNA sequence: TGTGCCAGCAGCTTATTAGGTGGAGTCATAACTAAGGGGTACAATGAGCAGTTCTTC.

The rearrangement joins TRBV11-2 to TRBJ2-7, with D possibly TRBD1 on 5 matching bases. V was cut by 5 bases and J by 2 bases, with 10 bases left in between. Germline V gene data show CDR1 as SGHAT and CDR2 as FQNNGV. The CDR3 is 13 amino acids. CDR3 sequence reads: CASSLTETYEQYF. CDR3 in DNA: TGTGCCAGCAGCCTGACAGAGACCTACGAGCAGTACTTC.

The chain employs TRBV6-1 and TRBJ2-7; 8 bases fit TRBD1. With V trimmed by 10 bases and J by 4 bases, 9 bases remained unmatched. Germline CDR1 is MNHNS and CDR2 is SASEGT. This CDR3 spans 13 amino acids. The CDR3 DNA sequence: TGTGCCACCACCCCCGGACAGGGATACGAGCAGTACTTC. This codes for CATTPGQGYEQYF.

The genes are TRBV7-9 and TRBJ2-3, with D possibly matching TRBD2 (5 bases). Germline lookup yields CDR1 SEHNR and CDR2 FQNEAQ (reference sequence). The V end was cut by 1 base, the J end by 0 bases, with 11 bases between. This CDR3 has 16 residues. The CDR3 DNA follows: TGTGCCAGCAGCTTAGGGTTAGCGAGCAGCACAGATACGCAGTATTTT. Its translation: CASSLGLASSTDTQYF.

The genes are TRBV11-2 and TRBJ2-2; 10 bases line up with TRBD2. CDR1 SGHAT and CDR2 FQNNGV come from the germline V gene. The CDR3 runs to 15 residues. With V trimmed by 2 bases and J by 5 bases, 2 bases remained unmatched. The CDR3 region is CASSLLAGVTGELFF. The CDR3 DNA is TGTGCCAGCAGCTTACTAGCGGGAGTAACCGGGGAGCTGTTTTTT.

This clone was picked up a small number of times. The chain employs TRBV10-1 and TRBJ2-7; 13 bases are shared with TRBD2. V trimming: 10 bases; J trimming: 4 bases; junction bases outside the gene matches: 7. This CDR3 spans 14 amino acids. Germline assignment: CDR1 WNHNN and CDR2 SYGVQD (reference sequence). CDR3 loop: CATKGLAGKYEQYV. The CDR3, as DNA: TGCGCCACGAAGGGACTAGCGGGGAAATACGAGCAGTACGTC.

With respect to this clone: It is likely a read error, because the conserved phenylalanine at the end of the CDR3 is missing. The DNA is omitted, as the CDR3 cannot be located on it reliably, and the CDR3 follows TCRdb's listing. The rearrangement joins TRBV13 to TRBJ1-2; TRBD1 is taken as the D call from the table, unchecked against the DNA. The CDR3 sequence runs 12 residues, both termini included. The germline CDR1 and CDR2 sequences are PRHDT and FYEKMQ (reference sequence). CDR3: CASSFYSSGGVY.

In this sample, this clone turned up once. This chain joins TRBV7-9 and TRBJ2-1; 12 bases agree with TRBD2. V shed 7 bases and J 8 bases; nucleotides not matched to a gene: 9. CDR1 SEHNR and CDR2 FQNEAQ come from the germline V gene (reference sequence). The CDR3 sequence is 15 residues long. CDR3 DNA: TGTGCCAGCAACCCGGGACTAGCGGGTCTCTATGAGCAGTTCTTC. It is translated as CASNPGLAGLYEQFF. The full variable domain, its missing parts supplied by reference TRBV7-9 and TRBJ2-1, is DTGVSQNPRHKITKRGQNVTFRCDPISEHNRLYWYRQTLGQGPEFLTYFQNEAQLEKSRLLSDRFSAERPKGSFSTLEIQRTEQGDSAMYLCASNPGLAGLYEQFFGPGTRLTVL.

CDR3 loop: CASSSGTGQADTQYF. In DNA, the CDR3 is TGCGCCAGCAGCTCGGGGACAGGTCAAGCAGATACGCAGTATTTT. The rearrangement joins TRBV5-1 to TRBJ2-3, with 8 nucleotides matching TRBD1. The V segment lost 3 bases and the J segment 4 bases; nucleotides outside the gene matches: 7. CDR3 length equals 15 residues. Per germline, CDR1 SGHRS and CDR2 YFSETQ.

The chain has TRBV6-5 and TRBJ2-7, with 8 nucleotides matching TRBD1. V dropped 0 bases and J dropped 5; count of bases not matched to a gene: 6. CDR3 length: 15 amino acids. The germline V gene encodes CDR1 MNHEY and CDR2 SVGAGI. In DNA, the CDR3 is TGTGCCAGCAGTTACTCCCTTGGACAGGGACACGAGCAGTACGTC. Its protein product is CASSYSLGQGHEQYV.

The chain links TRBV5-1 to TRBJ2-5; 13 bases agree with TRBD2. CDR3 length equals 17 residues. Losses at the gene ends were 4 bases for V and 2 bases for J; bases not matched to a gene: 8. Germline V lookup: CDR1 SGHRS, CDR2 YFSETQ. The CDR3 loop reads CASSIGLAGVAQETQYF. In DNA, the CDR3 is TGCGCCAGCAGCATCGGACTAGCGGGAGTCGCTCAAGAGACCCAGTACTTC. Full variable domain (missing parts from reference TRBV5-1 and TRBJ2-5): KAGVTQTPRYLIKTRGQQVTLSCSPISGHRSVSWYQQTPGQGLQFLFEYFSETQRNKGNFPGRFSGRQFSNSRSEMNVSTLELGDSALYLCASSIGLAGVAQETQYFGPGTRLLVL.

The chain combines TRBV6-5 with TRBJ1-6; 9 bases map to TRBD1. Germline loops: CDR1 MNHEY, CDR2 SVGAGI. The CDR3 is 13 amino acids. Unmatched junction bases numbered 6, after V lost 9 bases and J lost 9 bases. CDR3 nucleotide sequence: TGTGCCAGTACACAGGGGGCAGGTTCACCCCTCCACTTT. Amino acids: CASTQGAGSPLHF.

The V gene is TRBV6-1, the J gene TRBJ2-3; D remains ambiguous. The germline V and J ends were trimmed by 4 bases and 5 bases, with 4 bases remaining between them. The CDR3 consists of 11 residues. CDR1 and CDR2 (germline): MNHNS, SASEGT. Here the CDR3 reads CASSVVDTQYF. CDR3 DNA sequence: TGTGCCAGCAGTGTAGTAGATACGCAGTATTTT.

V gene TRBV7-2 combines with J gene TRBJ1-1; no firm D call. The CDR3 is 12 amino acids. Germline V gene sequence: CDR1 SGHTA, CDR2 FQGNSA. V lost 2 bases and J 10 bases, leaving 11 bases between the germline ends. The CDR3 reads CASSLTTDGAFF. CDR3 DNA sequence: TGTGCCAGCAGCTTAACTACCGACGGAGCTTTCTTT.